In this sample, the clone carrying this TCR beta chain turned up many times. The CDR3 length is 14 residues. CDR1 SQVTM and CDR2 ANQGSEA come from the germline V gene. J gave up 1 base and V 6 bases, and 9 bases lay outside the gene matches. Unique molecular identifiers were present on the cDNA, and a universal primer site came from template switching. One entry per CDR3 protein, called by TCRdb with MiXCR from the 5' RACE reads. The sample includes about 150,000 distinct CDR3 sequences, under 4.5% of them seen just once. The sample belongs to a study of identical twins. The sequence derives from a man in his late teens or twenties in good health. The chain couples TRBV29-1 to TRBJ2-7, with 7 bases lining up with TRBD2. The sequencing input was memory T cells sorted from blood. The CDR3 is CSVLLRGGSYEQYF. In DNA, the CDR3 is TGCAGCGTCCTCCTAAGGGGAGGGTCCTACGAGCAGTACTTC.